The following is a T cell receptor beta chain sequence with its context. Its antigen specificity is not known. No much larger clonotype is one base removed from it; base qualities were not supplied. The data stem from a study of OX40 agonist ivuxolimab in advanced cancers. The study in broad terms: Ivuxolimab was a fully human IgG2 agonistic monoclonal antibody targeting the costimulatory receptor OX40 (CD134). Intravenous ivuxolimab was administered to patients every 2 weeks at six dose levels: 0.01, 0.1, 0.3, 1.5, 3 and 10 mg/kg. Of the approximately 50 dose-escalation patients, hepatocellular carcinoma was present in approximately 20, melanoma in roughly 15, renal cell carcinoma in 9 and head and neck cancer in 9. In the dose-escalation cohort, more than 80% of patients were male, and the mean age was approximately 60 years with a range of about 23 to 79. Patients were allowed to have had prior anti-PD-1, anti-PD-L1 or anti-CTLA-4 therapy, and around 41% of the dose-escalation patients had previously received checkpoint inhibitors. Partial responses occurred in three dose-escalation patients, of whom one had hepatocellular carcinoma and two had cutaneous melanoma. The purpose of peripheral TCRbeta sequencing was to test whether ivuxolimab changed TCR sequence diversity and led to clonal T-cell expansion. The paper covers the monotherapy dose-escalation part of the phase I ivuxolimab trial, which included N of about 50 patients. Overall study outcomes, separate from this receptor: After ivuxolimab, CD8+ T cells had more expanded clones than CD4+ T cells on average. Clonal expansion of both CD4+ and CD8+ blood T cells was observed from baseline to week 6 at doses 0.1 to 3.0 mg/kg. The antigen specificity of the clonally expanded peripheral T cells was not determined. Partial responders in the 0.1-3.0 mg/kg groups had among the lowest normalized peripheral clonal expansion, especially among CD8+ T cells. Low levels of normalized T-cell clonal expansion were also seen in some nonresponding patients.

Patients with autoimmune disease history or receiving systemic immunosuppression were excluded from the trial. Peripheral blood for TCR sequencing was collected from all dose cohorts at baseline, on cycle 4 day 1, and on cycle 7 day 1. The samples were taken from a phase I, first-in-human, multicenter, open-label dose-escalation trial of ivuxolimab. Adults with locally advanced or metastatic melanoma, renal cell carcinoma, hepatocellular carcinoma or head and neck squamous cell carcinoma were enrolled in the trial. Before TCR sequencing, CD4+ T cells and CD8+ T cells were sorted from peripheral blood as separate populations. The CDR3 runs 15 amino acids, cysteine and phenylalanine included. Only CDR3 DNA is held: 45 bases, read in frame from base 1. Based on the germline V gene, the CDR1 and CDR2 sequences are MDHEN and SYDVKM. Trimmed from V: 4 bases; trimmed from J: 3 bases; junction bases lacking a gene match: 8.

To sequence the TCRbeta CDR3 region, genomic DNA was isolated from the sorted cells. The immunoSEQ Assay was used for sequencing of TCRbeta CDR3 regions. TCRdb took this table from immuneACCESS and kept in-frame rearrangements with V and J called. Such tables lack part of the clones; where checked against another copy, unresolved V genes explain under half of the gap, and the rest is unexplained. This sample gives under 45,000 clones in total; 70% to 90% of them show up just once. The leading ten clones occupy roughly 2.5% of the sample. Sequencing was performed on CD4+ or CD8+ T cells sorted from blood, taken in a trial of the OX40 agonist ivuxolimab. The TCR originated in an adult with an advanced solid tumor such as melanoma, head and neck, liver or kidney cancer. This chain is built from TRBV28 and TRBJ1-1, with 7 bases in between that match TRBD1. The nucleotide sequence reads TGTGCCAGCAGTTCCTTCGACAGGGTTGACACTGAAGCTTTCTTT. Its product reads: CASSSFDRVDTEAFF.